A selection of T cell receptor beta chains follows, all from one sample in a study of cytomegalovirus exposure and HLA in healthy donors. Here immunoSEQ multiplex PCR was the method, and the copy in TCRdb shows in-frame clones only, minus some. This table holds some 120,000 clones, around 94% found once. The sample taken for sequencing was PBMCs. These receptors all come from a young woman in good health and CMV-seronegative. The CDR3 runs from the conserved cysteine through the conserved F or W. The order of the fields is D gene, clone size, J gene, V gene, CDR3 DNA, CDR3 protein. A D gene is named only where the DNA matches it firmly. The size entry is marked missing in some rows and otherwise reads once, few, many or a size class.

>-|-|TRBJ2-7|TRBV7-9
TGTGCCAGCAGCTTAGGGCGGGGCTCCTACGAGCAGTACTTC
CASSLGRGSYEQYF
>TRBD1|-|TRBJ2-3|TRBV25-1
TGTGCCAGCAGTGACCCCCCACAGGGGAAGGATACGCAGTATTTT
CASSDPPQGKDTQYF
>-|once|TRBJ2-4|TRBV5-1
TGCGCCAGCAGCTCACTGACAGTGATAGCCAAAAACATTCAGTACTTC
CASSSLTVIAKNIQYF
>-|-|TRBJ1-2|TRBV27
TGTGCCAGCAGTAGCTCATCCGGGTCCCCCTATGGCTACACCTTC
CASSSSSGSPYGYTF
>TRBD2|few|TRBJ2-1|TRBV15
TGTGCCACCAGCAGAGGTGGGCGGGGGGCGGATGAGCAGTTCTTC
CATSRGGRGADEQFF
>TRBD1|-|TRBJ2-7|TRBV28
TGTGCCAGCAGTGGGGGGGACAGGGGTTTTGCCTACGAGCAGTACTTC
CASSGGDRGFAYEQYF
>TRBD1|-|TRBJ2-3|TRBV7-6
TGTGCCAGCAGCTCACCGGGACAGGGGAGTGCAGATACGCAGTATTTT
CASSSPGQGSADTQYF
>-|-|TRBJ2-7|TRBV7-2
TGTGCCAGCAGCTTAGTTCCTTACGAGCAGTACTTC
CASSLVPYEQYF
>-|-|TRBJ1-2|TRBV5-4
TGTGCCAGCAGCCCCTCGGAGTATAACTATGGCTACACCTTC
CASSPSEYNYGYTF
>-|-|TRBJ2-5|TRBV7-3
TGTGCCAGCAGCTTAGTCGGGGATAGAGCAGAGACCCAGTACTTC
CASSLVGDRAETQYF
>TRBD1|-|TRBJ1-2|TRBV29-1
TGCAGCGTTGCAGCACAGGGGGTCTATGGCTACACCTTC
CSVAAQGVYGYTF
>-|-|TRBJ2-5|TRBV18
TGTGCCAGCTCACCGCCTAGCTTGGAGACCCAGTACTTC
CASSPPSLETQYF
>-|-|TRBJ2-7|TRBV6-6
TGTGCCAGCAGCCCACAGGCCTACGAGCAGTACTTC
CASSPQAYEQYF
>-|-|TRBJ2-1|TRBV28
TGTGCCAGCAGTTCGCAGGGGAACAATGAGCAGTTCTTC
CASSSQGNNEQFF
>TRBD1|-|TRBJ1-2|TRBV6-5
TGTGCCAGCAGGGGACAGGGGTTGGACTATGGCTACACCTTC
CASRGQGLDYGYTF
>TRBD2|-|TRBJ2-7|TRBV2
TGTGCCAGCAGTGAAGGGACCGGGGGGTGGGAGCAGTACTTC
CASSEGTGGWEQYF
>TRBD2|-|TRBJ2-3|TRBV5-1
TGCGCCAGCAGCTTGGGCGGGGGGGCCCCAGATACGCAGTATTTT
CASSLGGGAPDTQYF
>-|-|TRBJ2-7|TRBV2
TGTGCCAGCGTGCCAGGGTTCTTGAGTGAGCAGTACTTC
CASVPGFLSEQYF
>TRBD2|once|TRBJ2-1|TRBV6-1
TGTGCCAGCAGTGATACTAGCGGGACCGAGCAGTTCTTC
CASSDTSGTEQFF
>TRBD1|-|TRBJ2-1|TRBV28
TGTGCCAGCAGTTTTTTGGGACAGGGGTTCTTC
CASSFLGQGFF
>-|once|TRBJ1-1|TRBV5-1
TGCGCCAGCAGCTTTGACAGGAGGAACACTGAAGCTTTCTTT
CASSFDRRNTEAFF
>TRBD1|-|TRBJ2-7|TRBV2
TGTGCCAGCAGGGGGGACAGGGGGAGCCCCTACGAGCAGTACTTC
CASRGDRGSPYEQYF
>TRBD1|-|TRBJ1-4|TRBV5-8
TGTGCCAGCAGCTCAGACAGGGGAATGGGGGAAAAACTGTTTTTT
CASSSDRGMGEKLFF
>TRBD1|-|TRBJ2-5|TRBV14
TGTGCCAGCAGCCGATGGACAGGAGAGACCCAGTACTTC
CASSRWTGETQYF
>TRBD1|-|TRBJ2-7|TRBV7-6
TGTGCCAGCAGCGGTAGCTGGGGGACAGCTAATTACGAGCAGTACTTC
CASSGSWGTANYEQYF
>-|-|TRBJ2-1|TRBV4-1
TGCGCCAGCAGCCCCGGAGTCACTTCCTACAATGAGCAGTTCTTC
CASSPGVTSYNEQFF
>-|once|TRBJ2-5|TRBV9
TGTGCCAGCAGCCGAGCCGGGGGTAACCAAGAGACCCAGTACTTC
CASSRAGGNQETQYF
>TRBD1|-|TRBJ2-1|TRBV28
TGTGCCAGCAGTCCCATGGGACAGCTCTCCTACAATGAGCAGTTCTTC
CASSPMGQLSYNEQFF
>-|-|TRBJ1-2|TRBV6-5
TGTGCCAGCAGTTACTCGACAGGAGCTAACTATGGCTACACCTTC
CASSYSTGANYGYTF
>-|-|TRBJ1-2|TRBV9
TGTGCCAGCAGCCCTTTCGGGGAGAGATACTATGGCTACACCTTC
CASSPFGERYYGYTF
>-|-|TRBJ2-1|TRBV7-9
TGTGCCAGCAGCCAGAGCGGGTTTCCCTACAATGAGCAGTTCTTC
CASSQSGFPYNEQFF
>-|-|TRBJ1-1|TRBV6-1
TGTGCCAGCACCCAGTACCGGGAGAACACTGAAGCTTTCTTT
CASTQYRENTEAFF
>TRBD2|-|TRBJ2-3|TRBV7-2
TGTGCCAGCAGCTGGAGGGGAGTGACTAGCGCAGATACGCAGTATTTT
CASSWRGVTSADTQYF
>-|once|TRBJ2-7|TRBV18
TGTGCCAGCTCACAAGGACAGACGAGAAGTTACTACGAGCAGTACTTC
CASSQGQTRSYYEQYF
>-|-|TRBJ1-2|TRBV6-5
TGTGCCAGCAGTTATGACGGGAACTATGGCTACACCTTC
CASSYDGNYGYTF
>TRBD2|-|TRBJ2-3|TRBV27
TGTGCCAGCAGTTTTCTCTTCGGGGGGTGGGATACGCAGTATTTT
CASSFLFGGWDTQYF
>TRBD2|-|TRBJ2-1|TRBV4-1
TGCGCCAGCAGCCAACCCCCCTGGGCTAGCGGGTTAAACAATGAGCAGTTCTTC
CASSQPPWASGLNNEQFF
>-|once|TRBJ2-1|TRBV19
TGTGCCAGTAGTATTGACGGAGGTTACAATGAGCAGTTCTTC
CASSIDGGYNEQFF
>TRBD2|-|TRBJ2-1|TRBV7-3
TGTGCCAGCAGCGACAGCGGGAGTCGGATATGGAATGAGCAGTTCTTC
CASSDSGSRIWNEQFF
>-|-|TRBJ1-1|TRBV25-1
TGTGCCAGCAGTAATCGTGTGACAGAGGACATGAACACTGAAGCTTTCTTT
CASSNRVTEDMNTEAFF